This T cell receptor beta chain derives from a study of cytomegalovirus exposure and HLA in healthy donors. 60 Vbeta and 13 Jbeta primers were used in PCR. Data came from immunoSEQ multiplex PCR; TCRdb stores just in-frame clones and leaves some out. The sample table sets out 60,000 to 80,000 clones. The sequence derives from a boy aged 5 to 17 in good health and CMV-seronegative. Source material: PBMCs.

CDR3 in DNA: TGCGCCAGCAGCCAAAGACTAGCGGAGGACAATGAGCAGTTCTTC. Its protein product is CASSQRLAEDNEQFF. V usage is TRBV4-3 and J usage is TRBJ2-1; 9 bases are a match to TRBD2. V lost 2 bases to trimming and J lost 5 bases; unmatched junction nucleotides: 4. Germline CDR1 and CDR2: LGHNA and YSLEER. The CDR3 runs to 15 residues.